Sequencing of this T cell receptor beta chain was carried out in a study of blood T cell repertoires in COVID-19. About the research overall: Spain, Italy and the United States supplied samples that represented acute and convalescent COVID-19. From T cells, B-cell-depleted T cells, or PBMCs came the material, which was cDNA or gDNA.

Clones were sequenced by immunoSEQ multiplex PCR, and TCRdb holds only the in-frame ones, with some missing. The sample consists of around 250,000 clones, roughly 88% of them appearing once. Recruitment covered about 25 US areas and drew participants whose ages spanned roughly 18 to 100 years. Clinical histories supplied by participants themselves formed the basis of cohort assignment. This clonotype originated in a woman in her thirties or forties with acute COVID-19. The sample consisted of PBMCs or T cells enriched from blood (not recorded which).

The CDR3 spells CASSLTDGGTEAFF. CDR3 DNA: TGTGCCAGCAGTTTGACCGACGGGGGCACTGAAGCTTTCTTT. The rearrangement links TRBV6-4 to TRBJ1-1; a weak D match, TRBD1 (5 bases). Germline assignment: CDR1 MRHNA and CDR2 SNTAGT. The CDR3 consists of 14 residues. V lost 5 bases and J 4 bases, leaving 14 bases between the germline ends.